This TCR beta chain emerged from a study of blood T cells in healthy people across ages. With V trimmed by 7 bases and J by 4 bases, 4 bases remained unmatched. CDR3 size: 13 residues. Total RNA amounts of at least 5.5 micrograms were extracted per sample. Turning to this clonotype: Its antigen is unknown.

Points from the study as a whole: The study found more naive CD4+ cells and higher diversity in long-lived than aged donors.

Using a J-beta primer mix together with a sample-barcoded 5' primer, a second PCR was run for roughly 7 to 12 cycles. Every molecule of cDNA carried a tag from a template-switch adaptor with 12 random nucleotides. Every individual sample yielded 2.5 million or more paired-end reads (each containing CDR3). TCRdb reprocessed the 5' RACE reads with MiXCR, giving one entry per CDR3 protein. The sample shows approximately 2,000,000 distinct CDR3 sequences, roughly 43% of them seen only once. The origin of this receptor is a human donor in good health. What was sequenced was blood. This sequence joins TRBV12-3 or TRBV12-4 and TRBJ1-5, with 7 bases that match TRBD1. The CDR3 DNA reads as TGTGCCAGCAACAAGGGGGCAAATCAGCCCCAGCATTTT. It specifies CASNKGANQPQHF.